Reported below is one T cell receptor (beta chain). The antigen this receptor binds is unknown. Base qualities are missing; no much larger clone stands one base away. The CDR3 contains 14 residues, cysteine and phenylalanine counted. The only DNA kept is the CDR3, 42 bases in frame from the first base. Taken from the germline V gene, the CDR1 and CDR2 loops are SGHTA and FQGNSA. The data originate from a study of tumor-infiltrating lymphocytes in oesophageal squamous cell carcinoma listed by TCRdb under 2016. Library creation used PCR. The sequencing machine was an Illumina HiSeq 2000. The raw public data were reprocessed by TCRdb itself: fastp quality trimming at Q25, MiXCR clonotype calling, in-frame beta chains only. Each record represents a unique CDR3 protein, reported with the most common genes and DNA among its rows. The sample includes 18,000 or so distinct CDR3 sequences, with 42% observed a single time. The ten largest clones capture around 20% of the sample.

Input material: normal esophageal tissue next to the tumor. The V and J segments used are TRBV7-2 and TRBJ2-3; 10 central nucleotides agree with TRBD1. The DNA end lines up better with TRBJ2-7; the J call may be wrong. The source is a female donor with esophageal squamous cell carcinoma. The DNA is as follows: TGTGCCAGCAGCCCAGACAGGGGGCGCGATTTGCAGTACTTC. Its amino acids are CASSPDRGRDLQYF.